This TCR beta chain was captured in a study of T cells in Graves' hyperthyroidism and ophthalmopathy. The V and J ends lost 5 bases and 2 bases respectively, with 7 bases between them. This CDR3 is built from 13 residues. CDR1 is MRHNA and CDR2 is SNTAGT in the germline V gene. RNA transcripts yielded amplified TCR beta CDR3 regions. HTBI primers were the set used in a first-round RT-PCR of the TCR CDR3. One entry per CDR3 protein results from TCRdb running MiXCR on the multiplex PCR reads. The data contain under 250,000 distinct CDR3 sequences, more than 20% of them singletons. The sample consisted of blood. This clonotype originated in a woman aged 40 to 50 with Graves' ophthalmopathy. The V call is TRBV6-4, the J call TRBJ1-5; no reliable D call. DNA for the CDR3: TGTGCCAGCAGTCGGGTGCGCAATCAGCCCCAGCATTTT. Translated: CASSRVRNQPQHF.